This paragraph covers one T cell receptor (beta chain) sequence. The target antigen is unknown. This sample stems from a study of post-analysis software for immune sequencing data. Study details: The disease courses spanned relapsing-remitting, secondary progressive and progressive-relapsing forms of multiple sclerosis.

Unique-molecular-identifier-tagged TCR beta cDNA libraries were used. Once roughly 1 to 10 million T cells were used, a few hundred thousand cDNA molecules resulted. TCRdb reanalysed the PCR reads using MiXCR and keeps one entry per CDR3 protein. Found here are hundreds of thousands of distinct CDR3 sequences, roughly 45% of them singletons; the top ten hold around 10%. Study-wide findings and caveats: Among multiple sclerosis patients, normalized Chao1 diversity was significantly below that of controls. Patients had higher frequencies than controls of roughly five TRBV segments, including TRBV5-6, TRBV5-1 and TRBV20-1. Under the F measure, samples that were prepared in one batch clustered strongly together.

This CDR3 region has 14 residues. Germline CDR1 reads SGHRS; CDR2 reads YFSETQ. V was cut by 5 bases and J by 9 bases, with 20 bases left in between. This chain connects TRBV5-1 to TRBJ2-5; D perhaps matches TRBD2 (5 bases). Material for sequencing was blood. The origin of this receptor is a girl under 18 with multiple sclerosis. The CDR3 bases are TGCGCCAGCAGACAGACTACGGCGACGGAGTCCCAGTACTTC. This sequence encodes CASRQTTATESQYF.